The 10 T cell receptor beta chains below all came from one sample that was sequenced in a study of T cell repertoires in cytomegalovirus infection. No cognate antigen is known for these TCRs. In TCRdb, the reads were re-called with MiXCR into one record per CDR3 protein. The sample includes hundreds of thousands of distinct CDR3 sequences, about a third of them seen just once. The sequenced sample was cultured CD8+ T cells from PBMCs, obtained from culture after CMV antigen stimulation. The receptors were sampled from a human donor in good health (CMV status not recorded). Some clones in this sample may be carry-over from other donors' samples.

V usage is TRBV7-9 and J usage is TRBJ1-4; D gene ambiguous. Trimming took off 5 bases at V and 8 bases at J, with 9 bases between the two ends. The CDR3 length is 12 residues. Germline CDR1 and CDR2: SEHNR and FQNEAQ (reference sequence). The chain's CDR3 is CASSPAREKLFF. The DNA for the CDR3 is TGTGCCAGCAGCCCGGCGCGGGAAAAACTGTTTTTT.

The chain uses TRBV6-2 or TRBV6-3 and TRBJ2-7; possible D gene TRBD2, 5 bases. Germline CDR1 MNHEY, CDR2 SVGEGT. This CDR3 comprises 14 residues. Trimming shortened V by 7 bases and J by 2 bases, and 15 bases separated the two germline ends. CDR3 DNA: TGTGCCAGCAAGGGAAAGTCAGCGGCCTACGAGCAGTACGTC. It encodes CASKGKSAAYEQYV.

This clonotype was seen more than once but under ten times. The V gene is TRBV7-6, the J gene TRBJ2-2; no clear D. The CDR3 consists of 16 residues. Looked up from germline, CDR1 is SGHVS and CDR2 is FNYEAQ. V was shortened by 5 bases and J by 5 bases, with 18 bases between the two germline ends. CDR3 nucleotide sequence: TGTGCCAGCAGCCGTGCGACCCTCGACTGGACCGGGGAGCTGTTTTTT. Its translation: CASSRATLDWTGELFF.

This clonotype was counted between two and nine times. This chain links TRBV7-4 with TRBJ2-1; tentatively, D is TRBD1 (6 bases). Germline V gene data show CDR1 as SGHVT and CDR2 as SQSDAQ. The CDR3 runs 13 residues. V gave up 5 bases and J gave up 8 bases, with 13 bases separating them. Here the CDR3 DNA reads TGTGCCAGCAGCCATGCAGGGGCAGATGAGCAGTTCTTC. Translation: CASSHAGADEQFF.

This clonotype was seen repeatedly, ten times or more. This chain uses TRBV7-8 with TRBJ2-7, with 7 bases matching TRBD2. Per the germline V gene, CDR1 is SGHVS and CDR2 is FQNEAQ. V shed 5 bases and J 5 bases; nucleotides not matched to a gene: 9. This CDR3 is built from 14 residues. The CDR3 nucleotides read TGTGCCAGCAGCACCTTAGGGACTAATAACGAGCAGTACGTC. This codes for CASSTLGTNNEQYV.

A few counts support this clonotype. J is TRBJ1-5 and V is TRBV18; D may be TRBD1 (6 bases). The V end was cut by 6 bases, the J end by 2 bases, with 17 bases between. The CDR3 contains 16 residues. The germline CDR1 and CDR2 sequences are KGHSH and LQKENI. The CDR3 region has the DNA TGTGCCAGCTCTCGTACCGGAGCAGGGGGCAATCAGCCCCAGCATTTT. Its protein is CASSRTGAGGNQPQHF.

The chain employs TRBV29-1 and TRBJ1-1; D might be TRBD1 (6 bases). Germline CDR1 and CDR2: SQVTM and ANQGSEA. V dropped 4 bases and J dropped 2 bases, with 14 bases sitting between them. The CDR3 runs to 14 residues. The CDR3 reads CSVAGVDGNTEAFF. CDR3 DNA sequence: TGCAGCGTTGCAGGGGTCGATGGAAACACTGAAGCTTTCTTT.

Only a few counts were recorded for this clonotype. The chain uses TRBV6-1 and TRBJ1-1, with D possibly being TRBD1 (5 bases). The CDR3 extends over 16 amino acids. The germline gives CDR1 MNHNS, CDR2 SASEGT. Trimming pared 7 bases from V and 3 bases from J, leaving 21 bases between. The DNA for the CDR3 is TGTGCCAGCACGACCCCTCTGTGGGAGACAGACACTGAAGCTTTCTTT. It yields the protein CASTTPLWETDTEAFF.

Only a few counts were recorded for this clonotype. The junction differs from germline at one of its ends, possibly a read error. The CDR3 region has the DNA TGTGCCAGCGATCCTAAAGAGTACTTC. It encodes CASDPKEYF. The genes are TRBV7-9 and TRBJ1-2; no firm D call. Germline CDR1 SEHNR, CDR2 FQNEAQ (reference sequence). This CDR3 has 9 residues.

A few counts support this clonotype. The V and J genes are TRBV4-1 and TRBJ2-7, with 7 bases matching TRBD2. The CDR3 consists of 15 residues. With 2 bases clipped from V and 4 bases from J, the junction kept 8 bases outside the gene matches. Germline lookup yields CDR1 MGHRA and CDR2 YSYEKL. The CDR3 DNA sequence: TGCGCCAGCAGCCAATCTAGCGGCCAGAGGTACGAGCAGTACTTC. Protein product: CASSQSSGQRYEQYF.